This TCR beta chain was retrieved from a study of cytomegalovirus exposure and HLA in healthy donors. Whole-study findings and limits: A later analysis by the authors found several of the most significant clusters apparently linked to common viral pathogens. The authors considered a cluster of highly shared sequence variants likely to be a sequencing artifact.

For this clone: Antigen: not known.

This CDR3 spans 15 amino acids. Per the germline V gene, CDR1 is LNHDA and CDR2 is SQIVND (reference sequence). V lost 1 base, J lost 4 bases, and 3 bases stayed unmatched. The PCR had 60 Vbeta and 13 Jbeta primers. Libraries were prepared by immunoSEQ multiplex PCR; TCRdb keeps only in-frame clonotypes and omits some of them. The table lists over 110,000 clones, about 80% of them singletons. The rearrangement uses TRBV19 and TRBJ1-4, with 7 nucleotides matching TRBD1. Material for sequencing was PBMCs. This receptor was obtained from a woman in her thirties or forties in good health and CMV-seropositive. In nucleotides, the CDR3 is TGTGCCAGTAGTATAGCGACAGGGAATAATGAAAAACTGTTTTTT. Protein: CASSIATGNNEKLFF.